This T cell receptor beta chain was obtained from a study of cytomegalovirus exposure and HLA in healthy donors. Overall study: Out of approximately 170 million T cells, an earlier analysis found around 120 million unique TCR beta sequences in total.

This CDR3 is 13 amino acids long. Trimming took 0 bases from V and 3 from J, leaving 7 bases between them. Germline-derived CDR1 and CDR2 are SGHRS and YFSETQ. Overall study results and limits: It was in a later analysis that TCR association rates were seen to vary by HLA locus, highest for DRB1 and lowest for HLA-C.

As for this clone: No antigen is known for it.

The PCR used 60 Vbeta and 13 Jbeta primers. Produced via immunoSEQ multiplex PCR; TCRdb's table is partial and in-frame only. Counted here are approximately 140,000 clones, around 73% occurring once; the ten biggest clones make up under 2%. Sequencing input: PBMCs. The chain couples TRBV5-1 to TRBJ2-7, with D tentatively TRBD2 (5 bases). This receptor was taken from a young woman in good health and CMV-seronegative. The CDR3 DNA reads TGCGCCAGCAGCTTGGGGGAGTACTACGAGCAGTACTTC. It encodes CASSLGEYYEQYF.